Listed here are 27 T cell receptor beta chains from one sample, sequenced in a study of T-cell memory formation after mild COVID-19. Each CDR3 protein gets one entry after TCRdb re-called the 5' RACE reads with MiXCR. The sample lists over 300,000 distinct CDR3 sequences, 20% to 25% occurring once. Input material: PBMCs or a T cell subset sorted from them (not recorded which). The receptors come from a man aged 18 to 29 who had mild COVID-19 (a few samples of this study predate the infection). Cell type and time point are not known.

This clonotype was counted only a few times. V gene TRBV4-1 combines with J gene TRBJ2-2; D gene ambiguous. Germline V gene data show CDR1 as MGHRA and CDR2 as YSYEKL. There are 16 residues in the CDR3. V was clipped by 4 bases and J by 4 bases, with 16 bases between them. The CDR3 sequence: CASSPYAGSATGELFF. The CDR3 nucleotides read TGCGCCAGCAGCCCTTATGCAGGTTCAGCCACCGGGGAGCTGTTTTTT.

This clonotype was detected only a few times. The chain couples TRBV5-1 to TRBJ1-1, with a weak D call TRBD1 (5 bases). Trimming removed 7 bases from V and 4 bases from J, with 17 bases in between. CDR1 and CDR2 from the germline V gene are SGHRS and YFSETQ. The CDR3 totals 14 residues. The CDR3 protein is CASGERQGSTEAFF. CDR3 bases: TGCGCCAGCGGCGAGCGCCAGGGTAGCACTGAAGCTTTCTTT.

CDR3 protein: CATSRVRDRSGNQPQHF. The CDR3 DNA is TGTGCCACCAGCAGAGTCCGGGATAGGTCAGGCAATCAGCCCCAGCATTTT. The chain combines TRBV15 with TRBJ1-5; D is unresolved. In germline, CDR1 is LNHNV, CDR2 YYDKDF (reference sequence). Trimming removed 1 base from V and 2 bases from J, with 15 bases in between. This CDR3 region has 17 residues.

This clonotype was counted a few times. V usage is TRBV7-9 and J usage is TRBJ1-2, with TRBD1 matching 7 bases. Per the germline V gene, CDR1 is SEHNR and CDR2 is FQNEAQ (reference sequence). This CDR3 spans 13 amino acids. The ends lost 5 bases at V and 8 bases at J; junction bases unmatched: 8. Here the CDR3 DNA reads TGTGCCAGCAGCCTCGACAGGGAGCGGGGCTACACCTTC. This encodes CASSLDRERGYTF.

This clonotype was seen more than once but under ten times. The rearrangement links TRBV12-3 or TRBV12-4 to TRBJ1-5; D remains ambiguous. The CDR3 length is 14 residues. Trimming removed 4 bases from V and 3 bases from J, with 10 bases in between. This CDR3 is CASSYDGHNQPQHF. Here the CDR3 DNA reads TGTGCCAGCAGTTACGACGGCCACAATCAGCCCCAGCATTTT.

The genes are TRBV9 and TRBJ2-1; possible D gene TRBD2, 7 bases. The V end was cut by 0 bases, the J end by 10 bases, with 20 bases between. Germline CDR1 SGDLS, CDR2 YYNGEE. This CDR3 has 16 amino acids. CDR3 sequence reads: CASSVGWEGVSEEQFF. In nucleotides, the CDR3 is TGTGCCAGCAGCGTAGGGTGGGAGGGGGTAAGTGAAGAGCAGTTCTTC.

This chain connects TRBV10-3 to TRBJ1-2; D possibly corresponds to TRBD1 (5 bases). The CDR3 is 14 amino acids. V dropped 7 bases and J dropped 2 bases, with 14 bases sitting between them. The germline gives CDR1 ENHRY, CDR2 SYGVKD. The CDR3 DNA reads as TGTGCCATCACTCCAAGGGGAGGGAACTATGGCTACACCTTC. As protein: CAITPRGGNYGYTF.

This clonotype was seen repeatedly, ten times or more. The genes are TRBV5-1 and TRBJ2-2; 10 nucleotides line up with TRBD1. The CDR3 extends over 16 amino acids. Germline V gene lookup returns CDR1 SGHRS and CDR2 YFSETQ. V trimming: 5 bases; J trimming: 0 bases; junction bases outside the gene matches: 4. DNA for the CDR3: TGCGCCAGCAGACGCGGGACAGGGGCGAACACCGGGGAGCTGTTTTTT. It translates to CASRRGTGANTGELFF.

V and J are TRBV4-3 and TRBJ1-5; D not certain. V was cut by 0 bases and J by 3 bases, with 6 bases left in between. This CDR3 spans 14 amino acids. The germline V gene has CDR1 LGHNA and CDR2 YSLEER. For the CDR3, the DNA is TGCGCCAGCAGCCAAGATATCACCAATCAGCCCCAGCATTTT. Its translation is CASSQDITNQPQHF.

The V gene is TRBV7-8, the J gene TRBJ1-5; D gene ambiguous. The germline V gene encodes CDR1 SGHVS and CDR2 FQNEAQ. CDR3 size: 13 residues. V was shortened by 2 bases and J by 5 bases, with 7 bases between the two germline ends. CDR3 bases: TGTGCCAGCAGCTTAAATCCAGATCAGCCCCAGCATTTT. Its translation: CASSLNPDQPQHF.

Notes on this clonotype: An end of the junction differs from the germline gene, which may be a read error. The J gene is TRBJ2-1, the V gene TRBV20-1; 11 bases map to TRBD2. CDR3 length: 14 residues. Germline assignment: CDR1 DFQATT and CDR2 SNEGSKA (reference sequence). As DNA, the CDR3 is TGCAGTGCTAGAGTCCGTCCCGGGACTAGCGGAGTGTGGTTC. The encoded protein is CSARVRPGTSGVWF.

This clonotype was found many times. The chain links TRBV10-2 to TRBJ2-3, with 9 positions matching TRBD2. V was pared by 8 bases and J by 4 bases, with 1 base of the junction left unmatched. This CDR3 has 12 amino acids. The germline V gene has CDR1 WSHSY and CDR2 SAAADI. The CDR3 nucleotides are TGCGCCAGCTCTAGCGGGGCAGATACGCAGTATTTT. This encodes CASSSGADTQYF.

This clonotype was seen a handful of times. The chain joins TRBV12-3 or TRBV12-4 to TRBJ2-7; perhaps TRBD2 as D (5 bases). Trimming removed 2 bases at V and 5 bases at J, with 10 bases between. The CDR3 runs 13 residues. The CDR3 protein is CASSLSGVNEQYV. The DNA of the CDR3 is TGTGCCAGCAGTTTATCCGGGGTGAACGAGCAGTACGTC.

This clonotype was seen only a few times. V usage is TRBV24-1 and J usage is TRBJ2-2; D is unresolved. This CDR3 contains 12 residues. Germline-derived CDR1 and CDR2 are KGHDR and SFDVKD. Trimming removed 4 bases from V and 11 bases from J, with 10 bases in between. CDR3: CATSEGSRELFF. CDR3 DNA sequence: TGTGCCACCAGTGAGGGTTCGCGTGAGCTGTTTTTT.

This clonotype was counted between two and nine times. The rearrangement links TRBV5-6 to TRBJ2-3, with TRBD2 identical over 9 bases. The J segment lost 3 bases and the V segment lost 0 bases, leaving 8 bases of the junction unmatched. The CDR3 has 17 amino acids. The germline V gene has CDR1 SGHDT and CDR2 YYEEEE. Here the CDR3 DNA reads TGTGCCAGCAGCTTGGAGCCGTCCAGCGGGGGGACAGATACGCAGTATTTT. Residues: CASSLEPSSGGTDTQYF.

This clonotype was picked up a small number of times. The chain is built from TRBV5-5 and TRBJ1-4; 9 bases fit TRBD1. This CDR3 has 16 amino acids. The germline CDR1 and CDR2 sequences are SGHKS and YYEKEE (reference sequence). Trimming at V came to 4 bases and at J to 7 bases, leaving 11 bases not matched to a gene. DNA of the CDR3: TGTGCCAGCAGCCTCCTTACAGGGGGCAAGGGTGAAAAACTGTTTTTT. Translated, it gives CASSLLTGGKGEKLFF.

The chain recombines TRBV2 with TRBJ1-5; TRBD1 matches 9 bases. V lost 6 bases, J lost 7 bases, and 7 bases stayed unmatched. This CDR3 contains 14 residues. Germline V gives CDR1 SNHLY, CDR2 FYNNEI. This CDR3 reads CASRGDREYQPQHF. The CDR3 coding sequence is TGTGCCAGCAGAGGGGACAGGGAGTACCAGCCCCAGCATTTT.

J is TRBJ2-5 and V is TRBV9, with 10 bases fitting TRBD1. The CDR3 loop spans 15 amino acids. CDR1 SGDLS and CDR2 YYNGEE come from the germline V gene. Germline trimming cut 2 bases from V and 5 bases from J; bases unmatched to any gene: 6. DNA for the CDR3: TGTGCCAGCAGCGTTGGGACAGGGGTCAGGGAGACCCAGTACTTC. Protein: CASSVGTGVRETQYF.

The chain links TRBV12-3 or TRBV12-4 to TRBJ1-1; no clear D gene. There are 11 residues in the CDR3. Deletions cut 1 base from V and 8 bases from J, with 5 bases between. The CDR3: CASSLGQEAFF. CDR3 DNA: TGTGCCAGCAGTTTAGGACAAGAAGCTTTCTTT.

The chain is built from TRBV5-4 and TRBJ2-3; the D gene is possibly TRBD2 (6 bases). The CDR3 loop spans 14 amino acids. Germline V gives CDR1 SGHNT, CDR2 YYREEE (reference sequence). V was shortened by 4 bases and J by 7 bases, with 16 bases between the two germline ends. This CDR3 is CASSPPGDFNTQYF. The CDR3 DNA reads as TGTGCCAGCAGCCCCCCGGGGGATTTCAATACGCAGTATTTT.

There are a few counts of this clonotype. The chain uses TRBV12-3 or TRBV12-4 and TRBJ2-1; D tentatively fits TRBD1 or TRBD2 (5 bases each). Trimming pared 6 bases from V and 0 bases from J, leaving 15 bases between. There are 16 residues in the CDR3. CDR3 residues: CASSGTELSSYNEQFF. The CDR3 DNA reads TGTGCCAGCAGCGGGACGGAATTAAGCTCCTACAATGAGCAGTTCTTC.

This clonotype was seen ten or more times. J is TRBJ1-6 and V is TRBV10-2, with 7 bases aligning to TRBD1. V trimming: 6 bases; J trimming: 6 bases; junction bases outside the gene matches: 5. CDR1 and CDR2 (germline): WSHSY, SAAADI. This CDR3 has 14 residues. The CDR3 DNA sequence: TGCGCCAGCAGCCGACAGGGAATTAATTCACCCCTCCACTTT. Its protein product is CASSRQGINSPLHF.

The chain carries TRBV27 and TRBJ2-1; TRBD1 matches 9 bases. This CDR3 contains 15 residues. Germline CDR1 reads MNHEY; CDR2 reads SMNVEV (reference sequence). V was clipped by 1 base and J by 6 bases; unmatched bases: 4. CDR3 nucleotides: TGTGCCAGCAGTTTATTCGGGACAGGGTTCAATGAGCAGTTCTTC. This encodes CASSLFGTGFNEQFF.

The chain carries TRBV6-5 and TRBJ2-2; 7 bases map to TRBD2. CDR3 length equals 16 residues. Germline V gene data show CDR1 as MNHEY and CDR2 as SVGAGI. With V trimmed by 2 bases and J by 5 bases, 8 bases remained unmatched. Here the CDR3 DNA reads TGTGCCAGCAGTTACCAGGGACTAAGTCTAACCGGGGAGCTGTTTTTT. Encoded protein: CASSYQGLSLTGELFF.

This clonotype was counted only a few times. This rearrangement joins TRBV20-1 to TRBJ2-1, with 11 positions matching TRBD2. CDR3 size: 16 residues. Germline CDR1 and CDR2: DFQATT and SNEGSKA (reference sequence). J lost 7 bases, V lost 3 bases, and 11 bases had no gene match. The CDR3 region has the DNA TGCAGTGCTAGGGATTATAGCGGGGGGGTCTGGAATGAGCAGTTCTTC. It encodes CSARDYSGGVWNEQFF.

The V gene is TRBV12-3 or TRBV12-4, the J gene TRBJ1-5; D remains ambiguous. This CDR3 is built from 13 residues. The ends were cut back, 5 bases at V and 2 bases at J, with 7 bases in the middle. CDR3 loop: CASSRHRNQPQHF. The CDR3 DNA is TGTGCCAGCAGTCGACACCGCAATCAGCCCCAGCATTTT.

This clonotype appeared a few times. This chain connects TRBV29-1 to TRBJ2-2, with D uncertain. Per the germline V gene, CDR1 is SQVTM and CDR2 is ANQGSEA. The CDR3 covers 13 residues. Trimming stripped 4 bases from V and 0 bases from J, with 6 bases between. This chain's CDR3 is CSVGRPNTGELFF. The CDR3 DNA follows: TGCAGCGTTGGTCGGCCGAACACCGGGGAGCTGTTTTTT.